These 19 T cell receptor beta chains share one sample of origin, sequenced in a study of OX40 agonist ivuxolimab in advanced cancers. Data came from immunoSEQ multiplex PCR; TCRdb stores just in-frame clones and leaves some out. The profile shows 75,000 to 100,000 clones, about 89% of them singletons. The input for sequencing was CD4+ or CD8+ T cells sorted from blood, taken in a trial of the OX40 agonist ivuxolimab. These receptors were collected from an adult with an advanced solid tumor such as melanoma, head and neck, liver or kidney cancer.

The chain links TRBV27 to TRBJ2-7; 16 nucleotides line up with TRBD2. V was pared by 0 bases and J by 4 bases, with 12 bases of the junction left unmatched. Germline values: CDR1 MNHEY, CDR2 SMNVEV (reference sequence). This CDR3 region has 20 residues. The CDR3 region has the DNA TGTGCCAGCAGTTTATCGCGCACCGGGACTAGCGGGAGGGGGGCTTACGAGCAGTACTTC. As protein: CASSLSRTGTSGRGAYEQYF.

The gene calls are TRBV7-6 and TRBJ2-5; 12 bases agree with TRBD2. CDR1 is SGHVS, CDR2 FNYEAQ, per germline. This CDR3 spans 18 amino acids. V lost 5 bases, J lost 4 bases, and 14 bases stayed unmatched. The CDR3 nucleotides are TGTGCCAGCAGCCCCAGCTCTAGCGGGAGGGCCTGGGCAGAGACCCAGTACTTC. It specifies CASSPSSSGRAWAETQYF.

The rearrangement uses TRBV4-2 and TRBJ2-7; D is tentatively TRBD1 or TRBD2 (5 bases each). The length of the CDR3 is 19 residues. The V end was cut by 1 base, the J end by 1 base, with 23 bases between. The germline gives CDR1 LGHNA, CDR2 YNFKEQ. CDR3 DNA sequence: TGTGCCAGCAGCCAAGTCCTCCTTATCGCCGGGACCCGATCCTACGAGCAGTACTTC. Translation gives CASSQVLLIAGTRSYEQYF.

The CDR3 sequence: CASRDERGDLTDTQYF. The CDR3, as DNA: TGTGCCAGCAGGGACGAGCGGGGGGACCTCACAGATACGCAGTATTTT. The chain carries TRBV9 and TRBJ2-3; 9 nucleotides agree with TRBD2. The germline V gene encodes CDR1 SGDLS and CDR2 YYNGEE. V lost 5 bases to trimming and J lost 2 bases; unmatched junction nucleotides: 9. CDR3 size: 16 residues.

J is TRBJ2-7 and V is TRBV5-1; 7 bases align to TRBD1. J was trimmed by 0 bases and V by 2 bases; bases with no gene match: 5. The length of the CDR3 is 15 residues. In germline, CDR1 is SGHRS, CDR2 YFSETQ. This CDR3 is CASSFGQASSYEQYF. The CDR3 nucleotides are TGCGCCAGCAGCTTTGGACAGGCGAGCTCCTACGAGCAGTACTTC. The full variable domain, in which reference TRBV5-1 and TRBJ2-7 provide the parts outside the CDR3, is KAGVTQTPRYLIKTRGQQVTLSCSPISGHRSVSWYQQTPGQGLQFLFEYFSETQRNKGNFPGRFSGRQFSNSRSEMNVSTLELGDSALYLCASSFGQASSYEQYFGPGTRLTVT.

The chain employs TRBV19 and TRBJ2-3; D possibly corresponds to TRBD2 (6 bases). The CDR3 sequence is 14 residues long. Germline-derived CDR1 and CDR2 are LNHDA and SQIVND (reference sequence). Between the trimmed V and J ends, which lost 9 bases and 4 bases, there was a span of 17 bases. CDR3: CASCSGVSPDTQYF. CDR3 nucleotides: TGTGCCAGCTGTAGCGGAGTGAGCCCAGATACGCAGTATTTT.

The chain joins TRBV6-1 to TRBJ1-5; no reliable D call. Trimming removed 4 bases at V and 5 bases at J, with 9 bases between. Germline values: CDR1 MNHNS, CDR2 SASEGT. The CDR3 consists of 13 residues. The chain's CDR3 is CASSVTPDQPQHF. The CDR3 nucleotides are TGTGCCAGCAGTGTAACACCAGATCAGCCCCAGCATTTT.

The rearrangement links TRBV5-1 to TRBJ1-1; 7 bases are shared with TRBD1. With 4 bases clipped from V and 5 bases from J, the junction kept 11 bases outside the gene matches. Germline CDR1 SGHRS, CDR2 YFSETQ. The CDR3 loop spans 15 amino acids. CDR3 sequence reads: CASSVFTGVRTEAFF. The CDR3 bases are TGCGCCAGCAGCGTGTTTACAGGGGTGCGGACTGAAGCTTTCTTT.

This sequence joins TRBV4-2 and TRBJ2-7; 9 nucleotides match TRBD1. CDR1 and CDR2 (germline): LGHNA, YNFKEQ. With 4 bases clipped from V and 5 bases from J, the junction kept 9 bases outside the gene matches. The CDR3 has 15 amino acids. CDR3 coding DNA: TGTGCCAGCAGCCCTTTAAGGACAGGGGTGGACGAGCAGTACTTC. This encodes CASSPLRTGVDEQYF.

This clone was detected only a few times. The J gene is TRBJ1-5, the V gene TRBV7-2; D is unclear. The CDR3 is 15 residues long. V was shortened by 1 base and J by 6 bases, with 13 bases between the two germline ends. Germline V gives CDR1 SGHTA, CDR2 FQGNSA. Here the CDR3 DNA reads TGTGCCAGCAGCTTAGAAGTACAATCGGGTCAGCCCCAGCATTTT. Residues: CASSLEVQSGQPQHF.

The genes are TRBV19 and TRBJ2-5; D may be TRBD2 (6 bases). CDR3 size: 12 residues. V was trimmed by 5 bases and J by 8 bases, leaving 12 bases between them. The germline V gene encodes CDR1 LNHDA and CDR2 SQIVND (reference sequence). CDR3 in DNA: TGTGCCAGTAGTTCACGGGACTCTACCCAGTACTTC. Its translation is CASSSRDSTQYF.

This clone was seen only a few times. The chain combines TRBV15 with TRBJ1-1; possible D gene TRBD1, 6 bases. This CDR3 is 11 amino acids long. Germline CDR1 and CDR2: LNHNV and YYDKDF (reference sequence). Between the trimmed V and J ends, which lost 3 bases and 8 bases, there was a span of 7 bases. CDR3 amino acids: CATSSTGEAFF. Here the CDR3 DNA reads TGTGCCACCAGCAGTACAGGGGAAGCTTTCTTT.

J is TRBJ1-1 and V is TRBV4-2, with 9 bases that match TRBD1. The V gene end was trimmed by 6 bases and the J gene end by 3 bases; junction bases not matched to a gene: 14. The germline V gene encodes CDR1 LGHNA and CDR2 YNFKEQ. CDR3 size: 17 residues. The CDR3 sequence: CASRPFGQGRRYTEAFF. The DNA of the CDR3 is TGTGCCAGCAGACCTTTCGGACAGGGGAGGAGGTACACTGAAGCTTTCTTT.

The V and J genes are TRBV18 and TRBJ1-4, with D uncertain. The germline V gene has CDR1 KGHSH and CDR2 LQKENI. V lost 4 bases and J lost 4, with 4 bases in between. CDR3 size: 12 residues. The CDR3 nucleotides read TGTGCCAGCTCACGAGGTAATGAAAAACTGTTTTTT. It is translated as CASSRGNEKLFF.

The rearrangement links TRBV19 to TRBJ2-4, with 12 bases aligning to TRBD2. Germline V gene sequence: CDR1 LNHDA, CDR2 SQIVND (reference sequence). V lost 9 bases, J lost 0 bases, and 3 bases stayed unmatched. The CDR3 runs 15 residues. In DNA, the CDR3 is TGTGCCAGCGGACTAGCGGGACGAGCCAAAAACATTCAGTACTTC. Its protein product is CASGLAGRAKNIQYF.

J is TRBJ2-6 and V is TRBV5-1; D gene uncertain. The CDR3 has 14 amino acids. V was cut by 4 bases and J by 4 bases, with 9 bases left in between. Germline V gene lookup returns CDR1 SGHRS and CDR2 YFSETQ. The CDR3 DNA follows: TGCGCCAGCAGCCTATCACAGGGGGCCAACGTCCTGACTTTC. Its protein product is CASSLSQGANVLTF.

The chain links TRBV5-1 to TRBJ2-4; TRBD1 agrees at 7 bases. With V trimmed by 3 bases and J by 0 bases, 3 bases remained unmatched. This CDR3 has 15 amino acids. Germline values: CDR1 SGHRS, CDR2 YFSETQ. The CDR3 region has the DNA TGCGCCAGCAGCTCGGGACAGTTAGCCAAAAACATTCAGTACTTC. Translation gives CASSSGQLAKNIQYF.

The chain has TRBV7-3 and TRBJ2-3; D possibly corresponds to TRBD1 (5 bases). From germline, CDR1 is SGHTA and CDR2 FQGTGA. V lost 0 bases and J 4 bases, leaving 5 bases between the germline ends. CDR3 length: 13 amino acids. CDR3 nucleotide sequence: TGTGCCAGCAGCTTAACAGGGGCAGATACGCAGTATTTT. This sequence encodes CASSLTGADTQYF. The whole variable domain, remainder taken from reference TRBV7-3 and TRBJ2-3, is GAGVSQTPSNKVTEKGKYVELRCDPISGHTALYWYRQSLGQGPEFLIYFQGTGAADDSGLPNDRFFAVRPEGSVSTLKIQRTERGDSAVYLCASSLTGADTQYFGPGTRLTVL.

The chain carries TRBV19 and TRBJ1-2; D gene ambiguous. The germline V gene has CDR1 LNHDA and CDR2 SQIVND (reference sequence). The CDR3 sequence is 13 residues long. Deletions cut 0 bases from V and 4 bases from J, with 6 bases between. The CDR3 DNA sequence: TGTGCCAGTAGTATAGATACGGCCTATGGCTACACCTTC. It encodes CASSIDTAYGYTF. Based on the CDR3 plus reference TRBV19 and TRBJ1-2, the full variable domain is DGGITQSPKYLFRKEGQNVTLSCEQNLNHDAMYWYRQDPGQGLRLIYYSQIVNDFQKGDIAEGYSVSREKKESFPLTVTSAQKNPTAFYLCASSIDTAYGYTFGSGTRLTVV.